This T cell receptor beta chain originates from a study of blood T cell repertoires in COVID-19. About the study: PBMCs, B-cell-depleted T cells, or T cells were the source of the cDNA or gDNA that made up the material.

Generated by immunoSEQ multiplex PCR, the TCRdb table keeps only in-frame clones and is missing some. In the table there are hundreds of thousands of clones, around 86% of which are singletons. This clone occurred once. Germline CDR1 reads LGHNA; CDR2 reads YSLEER. Trimming cost V 0 bases and J 7 bases, with 10 bases left between them. This CDR3 spans 14 amino acids. Sequencing was done on a sample of peripheral blood. The rearrangement uses TRBV4-3 and TRBJ2-1, with a possible D match to TRBD2 (6 bases). The clonotype was recovered from a woman older than 75 with COVID-19, enrolled during active disease. This chain's CDR3 is CASSQDVGRNEQFF. CDR3 sequence (DNA): TGCGCCAGCAGCCAAGATGTAGGGAGGAATGAGCAGTTCTTC.